This TCR beta chain was profiled in a study of post-analysis software for immune sequencing data. Study background: As for disease course, relapsing-remitting, secondary progressive and progressive-relapsing multiple sclerosis were all included. Whole-study findings and limits: Patients used four to six TRBV segments, including TRBV5-6, TRBV5-1 and TRBV20-1, more often than controls. Samples from a shared batch, those prepared together, strongly co-clustered by F measure. Significantly lower normalized Chao1 diversity was found in patients with multiple sclerosis relative to controls.

V shed 9 bases and J shed 0 bases, with 15 bases lying between them. The germline gives CDR1 LGHDT, CDR2 YNNKEL (reference sequence). This CDR3 has 14 amino acids. Prepared libraries of TCR beta cDNA carried unique molecular identifiers. Input of 1 to 10 million T cells yielded about half a million cDNA molecules. TCRdb redid the calling of the PCR reads with MiXCR, one entry per CDR3 protein. The table includes around 710,000 distinct CDR3 sequences, about 43% detected once. Concerning this clonotype itself: Its target is not known.

Sequencing was done on a sample of blood. The source is a girl between 10 and 17 years old with multiple sclerosis. This chain links TRBV3-1 with TRBJ2-7; either TRBD1 or TRBD2 may fit D (5 bases each). CDR3 in amino acids: CASGTPGSSYEQYF. In DNA form, the CDR3 reads TGTGCCAGTGGGACCCCGGGCAGCTCCTACGAGCAGTACTTC.